This T cell receptor (beta chain) is drawn from a study of T cell changes during pregnancy in multiple sclerosis. The data were produced by immunoSEQ multiplex PCR, yet TCRdb's version contains in-frame clones alone and is incomplete. The data contain approximately 70,000 clones, 92% of them singletons. V was shortened by 2 bases and J by 5 bases, with 12 bases between the two germline ends. The V gene's germline CDR1 is MNHEY and CDR2 SVGAGI. This CDR3 spans 14 amino acids. The sequence was collected from a female donor with multiple sclerosis, enrolled in a pregnancy study. This chain links TRBV6-5 with TRBJ2-5, with a weak D call TRBD2 (7 bases). The sample was peripheral blood, taken after pregnancy. CDR3 loop: CASSYRGAVETQYF. The CDR3 DNA sequence: TGTGCCAGCAGTTACCGGGGGGCTGTGGAGACCCAGTACTTC.